The next 25 T cell receptor beta chains were all read from a single sample in a study of blood T cells in healthy people across ages. A sample-barcoded 5' primer and a J-beta primer mix were used in a second PCR of roughly 6 to 11 cycles. TCRdb re-analysed the 5' RACE reads in MiXCR, keeping a single row per CDR3 protein. The sample contains about 1.6 million distinct CDR3 sequences, approximately 32% of which appear only once. The sequenced material came from blood. The receptors shown here come from a woman under 40 in good health.

This clonotype came up a few times. The genes are TRBV5-1 and TRBJ2-5; 8 nucleotides agree with TRBD1. There are 15 residues in the CDR3. The germline V gene has CDR1 SGHRS and CDR2 YFSETQ. V shed 4 bases, J shed 4 bases, and the junction held 9 bases outside the gene matches. The CDR3 nucleotides are TGCGCCAGCAGCGCGAGGACAGGGAGAGGAGAGACCCAGTACTTC. Translated, it gives CASSARTGRGETQYF.

This clonotype was observed once. This chain joins TRBV20-1 and TRBJ1-2; tentatively, D is TRBD1 (5 bases). The CDR3 runs to 15 residues. V was pared by 4 bases and J by 4 bases, with 19 bases between. Germline CDR1 is DFQATT and CDR2 is SNEGSKA (reference sequence). The CDR3: CSAKSGTVNIYGYTF. CDR3 nucleotides: TGCAGTGCTAAGTCCGGGACCGTTAACATCTATGGCTACACCTTC.

In this sample, this clonotype turned up a few times. The chain recombines TRBV9 with TRBJ1-5; perhaps TRBD1 as D (6 bases). Trimming stripped 0 bases from V and 3 bases from J, with 10 bases between. This CDR3 comprises 15 residues. Germline assignment: CDR1 SGDLS and CDR2 YYNGEE. This chain's CDR3 is CASSVGGASNQPQHF. CDR3 DNA: TGTGCCAGCAGCGTAGGGGGGGCTTCCAATCAGCCCCAGCATTTT.

The CDR3 reads CASSPMEAGFYKQYF. The DNA of the CDR3 is TGTGCCAGCAGCCCGATGGAGGCGGGCTTCTACAAGCAGTACTTC. The V call is TRBV9, the J call TRBJ2-5, with TRBD2 as a possible D gene (5 bases). CDR1 is SGDLS and CDR2 is YYNGEE in the germline V gene. V was pared by 4 bases and J by 11 bases, with 24 bases between. CDR3 length: 15 amino acids.

About this clonotype: It may be a read error: a sequence one base away is much more abundant. The chain combines TRBV7-9 with TRBJ1-2; D might be TRBD1 (5 bases). CDR1 and CDR2 from the germline V gene are SEHNR and FQNEAQ (reference sequence). The CDR3 contains 13 residues. CDR3 DNA sequence: TGTACCAGCAGCTTAGAGGGGTACTATGGCTACACCTTC. Protein sequence: CTSSLEGYYGYTF.

The chain employs TRBV7-9 and TRBJ2-5, with a weak D call TRBD2 (5 bases). The ends were cut back, 5 bases at V and 11 bases at J, with 18 bases in the middle. Germline values: CDR1 SEHNR, CDR2 FQNEAQ (reference sequence). CDR3 length: 13 residues. CDR3 amino acids: CASSLKTNLEQYF. In DNA form, the CDR3 reads TGTGCCAGCAGCCTAAAGACTAATCTTGAGCAGTACTTC.

V gene TRBV15 combines with J gene TRBJ1-2, with D perhaps TRBD1 (5 bases). This CDR3 is built from 13 residues. Trimming removed 1 base at V and 4 bases at J, with 7 bases between. Germline-derived CDR1 and CDR2 are LNHNV and YYDKDF (reference sequence). CDR3 bases: TGTGCCACCAGCAGAGGACAGCCCTATGGCTACACCTTC. Protein: CATSRGQPYGYTF.

This clonotype was counted only a few times. This chain joins TRBV21-1 and TRBJ2-7; TRBD1, the D gene given by the table, was not confirmed from the DNA. TRBV21-1 is shown as a pseudogene. This CDR3 is 17 amino acids long. This CDR3 reads CASSLPPRRGLSYEQYF. CDR3 sequence (DNA): TGTGCCAGCAGCCTACCGCCGAGGCGGGGCCTCTCCTACGAGCAGTACTTC.

The chain links TRBV28 to TRBJ2-1, with 10 bases that match TRBD2. After removal of 5 bases from V and 5 bases from J, the junction contained 12 bases not matched to a gene. The CDR3 runs 17 residues. Germline V gene sequence: CDR1 MDHEN, CDR2 SYDVKM. As DNA, the CDR3 is TGTGCCAGCAGTGTACTGGGAGCGGGAGGGGGGGACAATGAGCAGTTCTTC. This codes for CASSVLGAGGGDNEQFF.

The chain employs TRBV7-6 and TRBJ2-1, with TRBD2 matching 8 bases. The trim removed 2 bases at V and 7 bases at J, leaving 7 bases unmatched. CDR1 SGHVS and CDR2 FNYEAQ come from the germline V gene. CDR3 length equals 15 residues. CDR3 residues: CASSLTLSGINEQFF. The CDR3 nucleotides read TGTGCCAGCAGCTTAACTCTTAGCGGGATTAATGAGCAGTTCTTC. The full variable domain, completed using reference TRBV7-6 and TRBJ2-1, is GAGVSQSPRYKVTKRGQDVALRCDPISGHVSLYWYRQALGQGPEFLTYFNYEAQQDKSGLPNDRFSAERPEGSISTLTIQRTEQRDSAMYRCASSLTLSGINEQFFGPGTRLTVL.

This clonotype was recorded a few times. This sequence joins TRBV20-1 and TRBJ2-1; 8 nucleotides line up with TRBD1. CDR1 is DFQATT and CDR2 is SNEGSKA in the germline V gene (reference sequence). With 8 bases clipped from V and 4 bases from J, the junction kept 7 bases outside the gene matches. The CDR3 length is 13 residues. CDR3 in amino acids: CSTDREVYNEQFF. DNA for the CDR3: TGCAGTACGGACAGGGAAGTTTACAATGAGCAGTTCTTC.

This clonotype was detected only a few times. The rearrangement links TRBV5-1 to TRBJ1-1, with TRBD1 identical over 9 bases. The J segment lost 4 bases and the V segment lost 5 bases, leaving 9 bases of the junction unmatched. The CDR3 totals 15 residues. CDR1 is SGHRS, CDR2 YFSETQ, per germline. The CDR3 nucleotides read TGCGCCAGCAGACCCCAACAGGGGGCCATCACTGAAGCTTTCTTT. It is translated as CASRPQQGAITEAFF.

V usage is TRBV20-1 and J usage is TRBJ2-3, with D possibly being TRBD2 (6 bases). V shed 6 bases and J shed 1 base, with 14 bases lying between them. This CDR3 is built from 14 residues. Germline V gene sequence: CDR1 DFQATT, CDR2 SNEGSKA (reference sequence). The CDR3 DNA follows: TGCAGTGCCCCCGGAGGGTTGGGCACAGATACGCAGTATTTT. Its translation is CSAPGGLGTDTQYF.

This clonotype was seen ten or more times. The rearrangement links TRBV29-1 to TRBJ2-1; 8 positions match TRBD2. The CDR3 is 14 residues long. CDR1 and CDR2 (germline): SQVTM, ANQGSEA. V lost 4 bases and J lost 2; bases outside the gene matches: 4. The CDR3 is CSVVWRGAYNEQFF. As DNA, the CDR3 is TGCAGCGTTGTTTGGCGGGGGGCCTACAATGAGCAGTTCTTC.

A remark on this clonotype: A junction boundary mismatches the germline segment, possibly from a read error. The rearrangement links TRBV20-1 to TRBJ1-5; D unresolved. Per germline, CDR1 DFQATT and CDR2 SNEGSKA (reference sequence). This CDR3 contains 15 residues. The CDR3 region has the DNA TGCAGTGCTAGAGCACAAGGGAATAGCAATCAGCCCCGGCATTTT. It encodes CSARAQGNSNQPRHF.

The table lists this clonotype with many counts. The rearrangement uses TRBV4-1 and TRBJ2-1, with 9 nucleotides matching TRBD2. The germline CDR1 and CDR2 sequences are MGHRA and YSYEKL. CDR3 length: 18 residues. The V segment lost 3 bases and the J segment 2 bases; nucleotides outside the gene matches: 11. CDR3 protein: CASSHLKSAGGAYNEQFF. In nucleotides, the CDR3 is TGCGCCAGCAGCCACTTAAAGAGCGCGGGAGGGGCCTACAATGAGCAGTTCTTC.

This clonotype was counted many times. The CDR3 loop is CSVYLDSGANVLTF. CDR3 sequence (DNA): TGCAGCGTCTACCTTGACTCTGGGGCCAACGTCCTGACTTTC. V and J are TRBV29-1 and TRBJ2-6; D gene ambiguous. The CDR3 is 14 amino acids. V was trimmed by 6 bases and J by 0 bases, leaving 9 bases between them. The germline V gene encodes CDR1 SQVTM and CDR2 ANQGSEA.

This clonotype was recorded a few times. This chain links TRBV3-1 with TRBJ2-7; 9 bases align to TRBD1. This CDR3 has 14 amino acids. Germline trimming cut 6 bases from V and 3 bases from J; bases unmatched to any gene: 6. CDR1 LGHDT and CDR2 YNNKEL come from the germline V gene (reference sequence). The DNA of the CDR3 is TGTGCCAGCAGGGCAAGGGACAGGGACTACGAGCAGTACTTC. It is translated as CASRARDRDYEQYF.

Worth noting for this clonotype: At one boundary the junction diverges from the germline segment, which might be a read error. The CDR3 bases are TGTGCCAGCAGTTTGCACTCCTACAATAAGCAGTTCTTC. Its protein product is CASSLHSYNKQFF. J is TRBJ2-1 and V is TRBV28; no clear D gene. This CDR3 is 13 amino acids long. Germline lookup yields CDR1 MDHEN and CDR2 SYDVKM.

This clonotype was found a few times. The rearrangement uses TRBV2 and TRBJ2-4; 7 bases line up with TRBD2. Matching the DNA end better, TRBJ2-7 makes the J call doubtful. CDR1 and CDR2 from the germline V gene are SNHLY and FYNNEI. CDR3 length: 15 residues. The CDR3 nucleotides are TGTGCCAGCAGTGAAGAAGCGGGGAGCACCTACGAGCAGTACTTC. Translating gives CASSEEAGSTYEQYF.

This clonotype was counted many times. J is TRBJ1-2 and V is TRBV29-1; a possible D gene is TRBD1 (6 bases). In germline, CDR1 is SQVTM, CDR2 ANQGSEA. This CDR3 is 13 amino acids long. Trimming left V 3 bases short and J 0 bases short, with 8 bases between. In nucleotides, the CDR3 is TGCAGCGTTGATACAGGGACTAACTATGGCTACACCTTC. Residues: CSVDTGTNYGYTF.

The gene calls are TRBV5-4 and TRBJ2-3; D gene unclear. The ends were cut back, 6 bases at V and 1 base at J, with 12 bases in the middle. The CDR3 loop spans 14 amino acids. Germline CDR1 and CDR2: SGHNT and YYREEE (reference sequence). The CDR3: CASTNPTGTDTQYF. The CDR3 DNA is TGTGCCAGCACCAACCCGACGGGCACAGATACGCAGTATTTT. The variable domain in full, completed from reference TRBV5-4 and TRBJ2-3, reads ETGVTQSPTHLIKTRGQQVTLRCSSQSGHNTVSWYQQALGQGPQFIFQYYREEENGRGNFPPRFSGLQFPNYSSELNVNALELDDSALYLCASTNPTGTDTQYFGPGTRLTVL.

The sample holds a few counts of this clonotype. The junction departs from germline at one end; a sequencing error may be responsible. This sequence joins TRBV2 and TRBJ1-1; D gene unclear. CDR1 and CDR2 (germline): SNHLY, FYNNEI. The length of the CDR3 is 16 residues. CDR3: CASSEELIKRDTEAFF. CDR3 in DNA: TGTGCCAGTAGTGAAGAGCTCATAAAGAGGGACACTGAAGCTTTCTTT. Full variable domain (rest looked up from reference TRBV2 and TRBJ1-1): EPEVTQTPSHQVTQMGQEVILRCVPISNHLYFYWYRQILGQKVEFLVSFYNNEISEKSEIFDDQFSVERPDGSNFTLKIRSTKLEDSAMYFCASSEELIKRDTEAFFGQGTRLTVV.

Notes on this clonotype: An end of the junction differs from the germline gene, which may be a read error. The chain uses TRBV12-3 or TRBV12-4 and TRBJ2-3, with a weak D call TRBD2 (6 bases). The CDR3 covers 14 residues. The CDR3: CASSLVGGSDAQYF. CDR3 DNA: TGTGCCAGCAGTTTAGTGGGGGGATCAGATGCGCAGTATTTT.

The chain recombines TRBV7-9 with TRBJ2-1, with a weak D call TRBD1 (6 bases). The germline V gene encodes CDR1 SEHNR and CDR2 FQNEAQ (reference sequence). The V and J ends lost 5 bases and 9 bases respectively, with 14 bases between them. This CDR3 is built from 13 residues. The CDR3 here is CASSQIGGSEQFF. The CDR3, as DNA: TGTGCCAGCAGCCAGATAGGGGGAAGTGAGCAGTTCTTC.